A single sample gave rise to the 23 T cell receptor beta chains below, sequenced in a study of PD-L1 blockade in urothelial cancer. Only in-frame clones appear in the TCRdb table, and some are missing; sequencing was by immunoSEQ multiplex PCR. There are just over 20,000 clones in the sample; around 87% occur only once, and about 16% lies in the top ten. Sequencing used PBMCs, obtained around atezolizumab (anti-PD-L1) treatment. Receptors originate from a woman aged 55 to 70 with urothelial cancer.

With respect to this clone: One end of the junction does not line up with germline, which may come from a read error. J is TRBJ2-7 and V is TRBV28, with TRBD1 as a possible D gene (5 bases). The CDR3 extends over 14 amino acids. The germline gives CDR1 MDHEN, CDR2 SYDVKM. The CDR3 DNA reads TGTGCCAGCAGTTCTCTGACAGTCTCCAACGAGCAGTACTTC. Its protein product is CASSSLTVSNEQYF. Full variable domain (outside the CDR3, taken from reference TRBV28 and TRBJ2-7): DVKVTQSSRYLVKRTGEKVFLECVQDMDHENMFWYRQDPGLGLRLIYFSYDVKMKEKGDIPEGYSVSREKKERFSLILESASTNQTSMYLCASSSLTVSNEQYFGPGTRLTVT.

The V gene is TRBV11-3, the J gene TRBJ2-1; a weak D match, TRBD1 (5 bases). The CDR3 is made up of 14 amino acids. Germline values: CDR1 SGHNT, CDR2 YENEEA. The germline V and J ends were trimmed by 3 bases and 2 bases, with 8 bases remaining between them. The CDR3 reads CASSFGRAYNEQFF. CDR3 nucleotides: TGTGCCAGCAGCTTTGGCAGGGCCTACAATGAGCAGTTCTTC.

The chain couples TRBV27 to TRBJ2-1; TRBD2 matches at 13 bases. Germline V gene data show CDR1 as MNHEY and CDR2 as SMNVEV (reference sequence). The CDR3 runs 14 residues. Trimming at V came to 6 bases and at J to 13 bases, leaving 9 bases not matched to a gene. CDR3 in amino acids: CASRPPGLAGSQFF. CDR3 in DNA: TGTGCCAGCAGGCCACCGGGACTAGCGGGATCTCAGTTCTTC.

This rearrangement joins TRBV25-1 to TRBJ1-2; 7 positions match TRBD1. The CDR3 runs to 14 residues. J was trimmed by 7 bases and V by 5 bases; bases with no gene match: 10. Germline CDR1 is MGHDK and CDR2 is SYGVNS. CDR3 sequence: CASSLQGSVSGYTF. CDR3 nucleotides: TGTGCCAGCAGTTTACAGGGGTCCGTATCTGGCTACACCTTC.

This clone has just one count. The chain joins TRBV27 to TRBJ1-2; TRBD1 might be the D (6 bases). Germline loops: CDR1 MNHEY, CDR2 SMNVEV (reference sequence). This CDR3 has 15 residues. The germline V and J ends were trimmed by 6 bases and 0 bases, with 14 bases remaining between them. The chain's CDR3 is CASSQRGIANYGYTF. The CDR3 DNA reads TGTGCCAGCAGCCAAAGGGGGATAGCTAACTATGGCTACACCTTC.

This clone is medium-sized (0.01 to 0.1%) in the sample. This chain links TRBV10-3 with TRBJ2-7, with D possibly being TRBD1 (6 bases). V was cut by 10 bases and J by 4 bases, with 11 bases left in between. This CDR3 comprises 11 residues. Germline V gene sequence: CDR1 ENHRY, CDR2 SYGVKD. CDR3 DNA: TGTGCCACAGGGGACGGGTACGAGCAGTACTTC. Translation: CATGDGYEQYF.

CDR3 DNA: TGCGCCAGCAGTTACGCCGGGGATAACTATGGCTACACCTTC. It is translated as CASSYAGDNYGYTF. This chain uses TRBV10-2 with TRBJ1-2; D is uncertain. This CDR3 contains 14 residues. Trimming removed 5 bases from V and 1 base from J, with 11 bases in between. The germline CDR1 and CDR2 sequences are WSHSY and SAAADI.

The J gene is TRBJ2-7, the V gene TRBV2; TRBD1 agrees at 7 bases. Germline CDR1 is SNHLY and CDR2 is FYNNEI. CDR3 length: 15 residues. J was trimmed by 4 bases and V by 7 bases; bases with no gene match: 13. CDR3 bases: TGTGCCAGCATGAGTAGGACCCAGGGGGTTTACGAGCAGTACTTC. Amino acids: CASMSRTQGVYEQYF.

The V call is TRBV29-1, the J call TRBJ2-7; D gene ambiguous. V lost 0 bases, J lost 0 bases, and 9 bases lay in between. The CDR3 has 14 amino acids. From germline, CDR1 is SQVTM and CDR2 ANQGSEA. Here the CDR3 DNA reads TGCAGCGTTGAAGATAGGCGGAGCTCCTACGAGCAGTACTTC. It encodes CSVEDRRSSYEQYF.

The CDR3 loop is CASSPSEGSYNEQFF. CDR3 coding DNA: TGTGCCAGCAGTCCGAGCGAGGGTTCCTACAATGAGCAGTTCTTC. The chain is built from TRBV6-5 and TRBJ2-1; weak D call: TRBD2 (5 bases). This CDR3 has 15 residues. The germline gives CDR1 MNHEY, CDR2 SVGAGI. V dropped 5 bases and J dropped 1 base, with 12 bases sitting between them.

V gene TRBV7-2 combines with J gene TRBJ2-1, with 12 nucleotides matching TRBD1. The CDR3 is 14 amino acids. V dropped 5 bases and J dropped 9; count of bases not matched to a gene: 5. Germline assignment: CDR1 SGHTA and CDR2 FQGNSA. Written as DNA, the CDR3 is TGTGCCAGCAGCAGGGGACAGGGGGCTAGTGAGCAGTTCTTC. This sequence encodes CASSRGQGASEQFF.

The V call is TRBV28, the J call TRBJ2-5; 9 bases fit TRBD2. The CDR3 runs 16 residues. The trim removed 1 base at V and 2 bases at J, leaving 5 bases unmatched. Per the germline V gene, CDR1 is MDHEN and CDR2 is SYDVKM. CDR3 in DNA: TGTGCCAGCAGTTTATTTGGGACTAGCAGGCAAGAGACCCAGTACTTC. Its protein is CASSLFGTSRQETQYF.

V and J are TRBV15 and TRBJ1-1; tentatively, D is TRBD1 (5 bases). This CDR3 has 14 amino acids. Germline V CDR1 and CDR2: LNHNV, YYDKDF (reference sequence). V was trimmed by 4 bases and J by 3 bases, leaving 12 bases between them. The DNA for the CDR3 is TGTGCCACCAGCATAGGCAGGGTATACACTGAAGCTTTCTTT. This translates into CATSIGRVYTEAFF.

The chain is built from TRBV6-5 and TRBJ1-2; TRBD1 matches at 8 bases. The germline gives CDR1 MNHEY, CDR2 SVGAGI. V gave up 4 bases and J gave up 6 bases; unmatched junction bases: 4. CDR3 length: 13 amino acids. CDR3: CASSSDRENGYTF. CDR3 bases: TGTGCCAGCAGTTCGGACAGGGAAAATGGCTACACCTTC.

J is TRBJ2-1 and V is TRBV5-5, with 8 positions matching TRBD1. The trim removed 4 bases at V and 8 bases at J, leaving 17 bases unmatched. The germline gives CDR1 SGHKS, CDR2 YYEKEE (reference sequence). The CDR3 has 17 amino acids. As DNA, the CDR3 is TGTGCCAGCAGCAGATACGGACAGGGTGAAATTCTAGATGAGCAGTTCTTC. Protein product: CASSRYGQGEILDEQFF. Full variable domain (missing parts from reference TRBV5-5 and TRBJ2-1): DAGVTQSPTHLIKTRGQQVTLRCSPISGHKSVSWYQQVLGQGPQFIFQYYEKEERGRGNFPDRFSARQFPNYSSELNVNALLLGDSALYLCASSRYGQGEILDEQFFGPGTRLTVL.

This chain joins TRBV19 and TRBJ2-1; D is unclear. CDR1 and CDR2 (germline): LNHDA, SQIVND (reference sequence). The CDR3 is 13 residues long. The V and J ends lost 8 bases and 0 bases respectively, with 8 bases between them. The DNA of the CDR3 is TGTGCCAGTTCTTGGAGCTCCTACAATGAGCAGTTCTTC. The encoded protein is CASSWSSYNEQFF. The full variable domain, rest sourced from reference TRBV19 and TRBJ2-1, is DGGITQSPKYLFRKEGQNVTLSCEQNLNHDAMYWYRQDPGQGLRLIYYSQIVNDFQKGDIAEGYSVSREKKESFPLTVTSAQKNPTAFYLCASSWSSYNEQFFGPGTRLTVL.

This clone is hyperexpanded. The chain employs TRBV6-1 and TRBJ2-7; 7 nucleotides match TRBD2. Germline V gene sequence: CDR1 MNHNS, CDR2 SASEGT. V dropped 1 base and J dropped 3; count of bases not matched to a gene: 6. The CDR3 runs to 15 residues. The CDR3 spells CASSEVGRAVYEQYF. The CDR3 bases are TGTGCCAGCAGTGAAGTGGGGAGGGCCGTCTACGAGCAGTACTTC.

The chain employs TRBV29-1 and TRBJ1-2, with unresolved D. Germline CDR1 SQVTM, CDR2 ANQGSEA. The germline V and J ends were trimmed by 8 bases and 6 bases, with 16 bases remaining between them. The length of the CDR3 is 12 residues. DNA for the CDR3: TGCAGCTCAGAATCGGACGGGGATGGCTACACCTTC. Translated: CSSESDGDGYTF.

The J gene is TRBJ2-2, the V gene TRBV7-3; D gene ambiguous. Trimming stripped 5 bases from V and 4 bases from J, with 20 bases between. Germline CDR1 SGHTA, CDR2 FQGTGA. The CDR3 is made up of 17 amino acids. In DNA, the CDR3 is TGTGCCAGCAGCCTGTTACCTGGGCAGCAAGTCACCGGGGAGCTGTTTTTT. Residues: CASSLLPGQQVTGELFF.

This rearrangement joins TRBV27 to TRBJ2-1; 11 nucleotides match TRBD2. The CDR3 consists of 19 residues. V shed 0 bases, J shed 5 bases, and the junction held 12 bases outside the gene matches. Germline loops: CDR1 MNHEY, CDR2 SMNVEV (reference sequence). The CDR3 spells CASSLSSIHETSGNNEQFF. CDR3 sequence (DNA): TGTGCCAGCAGTTTATCGTCAATTCACGAGACTAGCGGGAACAATGAGCAGTTCTTC.

This clone showed up just a few times. V usage is TRBV4-1 and J usage is TRBJ2-5, with D perhaps matching TRBD2 (6 bases). The germline gives CDR1 MGHRA, CDR2 YSYEKL. The V end lost 0 bases, the J end lost 7 bases, and 9 bases lay between the germline ends. The CDR3 runs to 13 residues. The CDR3 protein is CASSQERGWTQYF. In DNA form, the CDR3 reads TGCGCCAGCAGCCAAGAGCGGGGATGGACCCAGTACTTC.

This clone was seen a single time. V gene TRBV18 combines with J gene TRBJ2-7, with TRBD2 matching 13 bases. The CDR3 has 16 residues. Germline loops: CDR1 KGHSH, CDR2 LQKENI. V lost 5 bases and J lost 0; bases outside the gene matches: 4. The CDR3 DNA follows: TGTGCCAGCTCAGGCCGACTAGCGGGAGGCTCCTACGAGCAGTACTTC. Protein: CASSGRLAGGSYEQYF.

V is TRBV10-3 and J is TRBJ2-7; TRBD2 matches at 13 bases. The V gene's germline CDR1 is ENHRY and CDR2 SYGVKD. Germline trimming cut 6 bases from V and 2 bases from J; bases unmatched to any gene: 1. The CDR3 is 14 residues long. CDR3 protein: CAIRGLAGPYEQYF. The CDR3 bases are TGTGCCATCAGGGGACTAGCGGGACCCTACGAGCAGTACTTC.